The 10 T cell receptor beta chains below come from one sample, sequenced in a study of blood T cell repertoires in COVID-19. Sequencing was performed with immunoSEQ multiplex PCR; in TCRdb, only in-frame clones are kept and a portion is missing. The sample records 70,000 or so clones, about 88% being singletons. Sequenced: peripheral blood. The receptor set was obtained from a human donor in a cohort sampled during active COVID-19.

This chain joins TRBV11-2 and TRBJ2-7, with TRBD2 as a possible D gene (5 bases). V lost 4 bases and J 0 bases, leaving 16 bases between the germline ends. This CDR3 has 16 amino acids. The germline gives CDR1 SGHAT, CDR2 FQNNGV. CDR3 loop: CASSSATGNLSYEQYF. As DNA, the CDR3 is TGTGCCAGCAGCTCCGCCACCGGGAACCTCTCCTACGAGCAGTACTTC.

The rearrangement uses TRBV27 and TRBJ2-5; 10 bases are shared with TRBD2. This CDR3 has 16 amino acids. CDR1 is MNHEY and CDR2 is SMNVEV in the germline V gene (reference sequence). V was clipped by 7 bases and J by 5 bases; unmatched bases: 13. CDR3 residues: CASTPTPSGSRETQYF. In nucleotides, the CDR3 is TGTGCCAGCACCCCTACCCCTAGCGGGAGTCGGGAGACCCAGTACTTC.

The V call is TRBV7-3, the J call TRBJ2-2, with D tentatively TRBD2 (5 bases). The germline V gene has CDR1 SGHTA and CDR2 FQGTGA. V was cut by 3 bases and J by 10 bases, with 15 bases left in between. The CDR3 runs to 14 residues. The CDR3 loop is CASSLGVSGEELFF. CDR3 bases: TGTGCCAGCAGCTTGGGAGTTTCTGGGGAGGAGCTGTTTTTT.

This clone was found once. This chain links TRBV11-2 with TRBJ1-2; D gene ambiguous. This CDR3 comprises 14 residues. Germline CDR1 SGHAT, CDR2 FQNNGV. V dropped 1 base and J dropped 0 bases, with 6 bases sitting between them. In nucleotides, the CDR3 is TGTGCCAGCAGCTTAGGCGGTGCTAACTATGGCTACACCTTC. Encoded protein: CASSLGGANYGYTF.

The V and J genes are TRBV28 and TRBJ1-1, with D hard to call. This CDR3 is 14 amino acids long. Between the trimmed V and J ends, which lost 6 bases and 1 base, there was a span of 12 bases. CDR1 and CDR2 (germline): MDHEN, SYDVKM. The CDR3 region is CASSHRTGNTEAFF. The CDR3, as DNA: TGTGCCAGCAGCCATCGAACGGGGAACACTGAAGCTTTCTTT.

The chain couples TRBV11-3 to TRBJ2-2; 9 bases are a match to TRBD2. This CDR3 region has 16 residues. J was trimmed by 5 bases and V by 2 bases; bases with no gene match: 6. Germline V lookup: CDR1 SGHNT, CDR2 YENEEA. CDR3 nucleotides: TGTGCCAGCAGCTTATTTAGCGGGAGTAGTACCGGGGAGCTGTTTTTT. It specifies CASSLFSGSSTGELFF.

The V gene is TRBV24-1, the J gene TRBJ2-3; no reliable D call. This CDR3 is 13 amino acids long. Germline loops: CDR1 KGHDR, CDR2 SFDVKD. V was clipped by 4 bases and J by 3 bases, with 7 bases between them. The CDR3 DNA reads TGTGCCACCAGTGACCCCAATACAGATACGCAGTATTTT. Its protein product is CATSDPNTDTQYF.

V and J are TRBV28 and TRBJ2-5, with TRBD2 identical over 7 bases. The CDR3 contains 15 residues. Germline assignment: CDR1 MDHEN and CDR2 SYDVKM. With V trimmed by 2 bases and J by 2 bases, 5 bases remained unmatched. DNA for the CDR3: TGTGCCAGCAGTTTAGCGGGAGACCAACAAGAGACCCAGTACTTC. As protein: CASSLAGDQQETQYF.

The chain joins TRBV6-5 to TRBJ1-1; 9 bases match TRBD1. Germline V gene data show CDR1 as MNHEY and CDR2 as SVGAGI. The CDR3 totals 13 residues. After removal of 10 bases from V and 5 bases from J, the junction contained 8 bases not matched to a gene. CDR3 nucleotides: TGTGCCACCAAACAGGGGGCGCGTACTGAAGCTTTCTTT. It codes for CATKQGARTEAFF.

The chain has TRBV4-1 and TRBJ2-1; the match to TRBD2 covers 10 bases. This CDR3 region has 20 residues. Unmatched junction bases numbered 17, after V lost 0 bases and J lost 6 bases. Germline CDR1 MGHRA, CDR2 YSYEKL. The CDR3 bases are TGCGCCAGCAGCCAAGATGGAAGAGGACTAGCGGTCACCCAGCTCAATGAGCAGTTCTTC. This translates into CASSQDGRGLAVTQLNEQFF.